This TCR beta chain stems from a study of identical twins. Each cDNA held unique molecular identifiers, and template switching gave it a universal primer site. MiXCR, run by TCRdb on the 5' RACE reads, gives a single entry per CDR3 protein. The sample comprises a few hundred thousand distinct CDR3 sequences, 13% to 15% of which are singletons, and about 0.4% rests with the top ten. A note on this clonotype: Its cognate antigen is unknown.

Study results and caveats: For cord blood, abundant beta clonotypes had fewer insertions, unlike memory repertoires, which showed none. Weaker excess sharing between twins was seen in beta out-of-frame sequences.

These same data were also listed under a study on yellow fever vaccine responses in identical twins.

The TCR sequence derives from a woman under 30 in good health. Sequenced: CD4+ T cells sorted from blood.

The CDR3 protein is CASSLDRGRANTGELFF. CDR3 nucleotides: TGTGCCAGCAGCTTAGATCGGGGCAGGGCGAACACCGGGGAGCTGTTTTTT. V is TRBV11-2 and J is TRBJ2-2; D is possibly TRBD1 or TRBD2 (5 bases each). V was clipped by 0 bases and J by 0 bases, with 11 bases between them. This CDR3 is 17 amino acids long. From germline, CDR1 is SGHAT and CDR2 FQNNGV. Supplemented by reference TRBV11-2 and TRBJ2-2, the full variable domain reads EAGVAQSPRYKIIEKRQSVAFWCNPISGHATLYWYQQILGQGPKLLIQFQNNGVVDDSQLPKDRFSAERLKGVDSTLKIQPAKLEDSAVYLCASSLDRGRANTGELFFGEGSRLTVL.